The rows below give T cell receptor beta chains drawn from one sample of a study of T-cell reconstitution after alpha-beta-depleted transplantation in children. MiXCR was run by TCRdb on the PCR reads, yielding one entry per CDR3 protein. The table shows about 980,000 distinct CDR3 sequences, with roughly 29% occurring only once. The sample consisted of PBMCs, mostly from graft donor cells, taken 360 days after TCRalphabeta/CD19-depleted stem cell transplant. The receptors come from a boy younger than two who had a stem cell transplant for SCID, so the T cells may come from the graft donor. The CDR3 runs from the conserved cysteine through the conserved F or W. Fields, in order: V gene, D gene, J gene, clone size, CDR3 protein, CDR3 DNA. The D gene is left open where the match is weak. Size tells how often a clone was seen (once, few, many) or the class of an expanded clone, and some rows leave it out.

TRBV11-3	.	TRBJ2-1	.	CASSSTPLARNEQFF	TGTGCCAGCAGCTCTACCCCACTAGCACGGAATGAGCAGTTCTTC
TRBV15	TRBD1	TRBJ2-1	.	CATSRGDRDNEQFF	TGTGCCACCAGCCGCGGGGACAGGGACAATGAGCAGTTCTTC
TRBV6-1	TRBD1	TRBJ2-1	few	CASRGDRGTYNEQFF	TGTGCCAGCAGGGGGGACAGAGGAACCTACAATGAGCAGTTCTTC
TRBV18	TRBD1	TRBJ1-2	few	CASSPQGTGANYGYTF	TGTGCCAGCTCACCGCAGGGGACAGGGGCTAACTATGGCTACACCTTC
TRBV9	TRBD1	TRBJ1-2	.	CASSVETGGSYGYTF	TGTGCCAGCAGCGTAGAAACAGGGGGGAGCTATGGCTACACCTTC
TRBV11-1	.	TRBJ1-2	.	CASSSNDGKQMGYTF	TGTGCCAGCAGCTCTAACGACGGGAAACAGATGGGCTACACCTTC
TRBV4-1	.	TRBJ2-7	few	CASSFLTGNLYEQYF	TGCGCCAGCAGCTTCCTAACCGGGAATCTATACGAGCAGTACTTC
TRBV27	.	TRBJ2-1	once	CASSLRFEGPPLTGNYNEQFF	TGTGCCAGCAGTTTAAGATTTGAGGGTCCCCCCCTTACCGGGAACTACAATGAGCAGTTCTTC
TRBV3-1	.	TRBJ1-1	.	CASSLLADTEAFF	TGTGCCAGCAGCCTCCTAGCCGACACTGAAGCTTTCTTT
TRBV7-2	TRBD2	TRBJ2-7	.	CASSYGLGPLSSEQYF	TGTGCCAGCAGCTACGGACTAGGCCCCCTCTCTTCCGAGCAGTACTTC
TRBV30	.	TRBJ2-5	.	CASSRGVRETQYF	TGTGCCTCGAGTCGAGGGGTAAGAGAGACCCAGTACTTC
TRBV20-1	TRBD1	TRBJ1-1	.	CSAAGGRATEAFF	TGCAGTGCTGCAGGGGGCAGGGCCACTGAAGCTTTCTTT
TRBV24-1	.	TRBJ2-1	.	CATSDSPRNEQFF	TGTGCCACCAGTGATTCCCCAAGGAATGAGCAGTTCTTC